This T cell receptor (beta chain) came from a study of blood T cell repertoires in COVID-19. CDR3 length equals 14 residues. Germline CDR1 reads GTSNPN; CDR2 reads SVGIG (reference sequence). Unmatched junction bases numbered 9, after V lost 4 bases and J lost 4 bases. How the authors handled the data: Estimation of nucleated cell counts was performed using reference gene primer amplification. Some clones are missing from TCRdb's copy, which holds only in-frame ones; the method was immunoSEQ multiplex PCR. The D gene and trimming were derived from the DNA, and the V and J assignments and clone size from that table. The sample lists roughly 200,000 clones, 89% occurring once. Across about two dozen US areas, participants ranged in age from about 18 to 100 years.

The specimen was PBMCs or T cells enriched from blood (not recorded which). The TCR sequence derives from a woman in her forties with acute COVID-19. The chain couples TRBV30 to TRBJ1-1, with 7 bases lining up with TRBD1. CDR3 loop: CAWTIGQAGTEAFF. DNA of the CDR3: TGTGCCTGGACGATAGGACAGGCGGGCACTGAAGCTTTCTTT.